A selection of T cell receptor beta chains follows, all from one sample in a study of T cells in tuberculosis. Generated by immunoSEQ multiplex PCR, the TCRdb table keeps only in-frame clones and is missing some. The table shows tens of thousands of clones, with about 91% occurring only once. The sequences come from PBMCs, collected at tuberculosis diagnosis. These receptors all come from an adult with tuberculosis. Some clones in this sample may be carry-over from other donors' samples. Both conserved end residues are trimmed from each CDR3. Each record gives: V gene, D gene, J gene, CDR3 protein. A D gene is named only where the DNA matches it firmly.

>TRBV18|-|TRBJ2-7
ASSPSETSRYEQY
>TRBV5-1|TRBD1|TRBJ1-2
ASSLGQGRYGYT
>TRBV5-8|TRBD1|TRBJ2-7
ASRQGVSSYEQY
>TRBV19|TRBD2|TRBJ2-3
ASSIAGGNTDTQY
>TRBV18|TRBD1|TRBJ2-2
ASSQGDRRTGELF
>TRBV7-9|TRBD1|TRBJ1-3
ASSPGQGLSGNTIY
>TRBV10-3|-|TRBJ1-1
AIKKQGHTEAF
>TRBV14|-|TRBJ2-7
ASSHPGGTSSYEQY
>TRBV7-6|TRBD1|TRBJ2-7
ASSPREGARHEQY
>TRBV12-2|-|TRBJ2-7
ASPDYPPGVHEQY
>TRBV11-2|TRBD1|TRBJ1-4
ASSAGTGGEKLF
>TRBV2|-|TRBJ1-2
ASSEQGNYGYT
>TRBV6-4|TRBD1|TRBJ2-6
ASSETGMDLSGANVLT
>TRBV25-1|-|TRBJ2-3
ASSEWGRAQVTDTQY
>TRBV27|-|TRBJ1-5
ASRPPGRGNQPQH
>TRBV6-1|-|TRBJ1-2
ASSERSGLSNYGYT
>TRBV7-9|-|TRBJ2-2
ASSLIWGLETGELF
>TRBV5-1|TRBD1|TRBJ2-7
ASSPGQGSYEQY
>TRBV27|TRBD1|TRBJ1-2
ASSLGGDYGYT
>TRBV7-6|-|TRBJ2-7
ASSLGPSTTYEQY
>TRBV18|-|TRBJ1-4
ASSPAGWNEKLF
>TRBV7-8|TRBD2|TRBJ2-7
ASRERGDFYEQY
>TRBV7-8|-|TRBJ2-7
ASSLERRKGSYEQY
>TRBV5-1|TRBD1|TRBJ2-1
ASSFGTGDEQF